A single sample gave rise to the 15 T cell receptor beta chains below, sequenced in a study of T cells after yellow fever vaccination. TCRdb re-derived calls from the 5' RACE reads in MiXCR, one entry per CDR3 protein. Of some 350,000 distinct CDR3 sequences in the sample, almost 4% were seen once. Sequenced here: PBMCs, sampled 5 days after the yellow fever booster vaccination. These TCRs come from a man between 18 and 35 years old who received the YFV17D yellow fever vaccine.

The chain joins TRBV6-2 or TRBV6-3 to TRBJ2-6; TRBD2 is a possible D gene (7 bases). Germline lookup yields CDR1 MNHEY and CDR2 SVGEGT. The V end lost 6 bases, the J end lost 3 bases, and 12 bases lay between the germline ends. The CDR3 extends over 15 amino acids. CDR3 sequence (DNA): TGTGCCAGCAGGTCGGGGGGCGATGGGGCCAACGTCCTGACTTTC. Protein: CASRSGGDGANVLTF.

This clonotype was seen ten or more times. The DNA of the CDR3 is TGTGCCAGCAGTAGGGAGGTCCAGCCCCAGCATTTT. As protein: CASSREVQPQHF. J is TRBJ1-5 and V is TRBV12-3 or TRBV12-4, with D uncertain. The CDR3 is made up of 12 amino acids. Trimming pared 5 bases from V and 7 bases from J, leaving 9 bases between.

This clonotype has at least ten counts. The chain combines TRBV5-5 with TRBJ2-5; D is possibly TRBD2 (6 bases). Germline V gene lookup returns CDR1 SGHKS and CDR2 YYEKEE (reference sequence). The CDR3 has 16 amino acids. Trimming removed 2 bases at V and 3 bases at J, with 17 bases between. CDR3: CASSFFLLGGKETQYF. CDR3 DNA: TGTGCCAGCAGCTTTTTTCTCCTTGGGGGGAAAGAGACCCAGTACTTC.

This chain joins TRBV20-1 and TRBJ1-2; 7 nucleotides agree with TRBD1. CDR1 DFQATT and CDR2 SNEGSKA come from the germline V gene (reference sequence). After removal of 6 bases from V and 5 bases from J, the junction contained 12 bases not matched to a gene. This CDR3 has 14 amino acids. The CDR3 spells CSATYDRVGYGYTF. In DNA form, the CDR3 reads TGCAGTGCCACCTACGACAGGGTAGGGTATGGCTACACCTTC.

This clonotype was seen only a few times. The chain is built from TRBV10-3 and TRBJ2-2; TRBD2 matches at 7 bases. Trimming removed 10 bases from V and 4 bases from J; junction bases left unmatched: 9. Germline V CDR1 and CDR2: ENHRY, SYGVKD. The CDR3 length is 14 residues. The CDR3 DNA is TGTGCCACGAGGGGAGGGGAGGGCACCGGGGAGCTGTTTTTT. Protein sequence: CATRGGEGTGELFF.

This clonotype was counted many times. The chain combines TRBV7-9 with TRBJ1-1, with 9 bases fitting TRBD1. J was trimmed by 3 bases and V by 6 bases; bases with no gene match: 8. CDR1 and CDR2 (germline): SEHNR, FQNEAQ (reference sequence). The CDR3 runs to 15 residues. In DNA, the CDR3 is TGTGCCAGCAGAAACGCCGGGACAGGGTACACTGAAGCTTTCTTT. Translation: CASRNAGTGYTEAFF.

This clonotype was counted many times. This sequence joins TRBV5-6 and TRBJ2-5, with D perhaps matching TRBD2 (5 bases). Germline CDR1 and CDR2: SGHDT and YYEEEE. The CDR3 runs to 16 residues. V lost 0 bases and J lost 1, with 13 bases in between. The CDR3 loop is CASSLASHVIQETQYF. The CDR3 DNA sequence: TGTGCCAGCAGCTTGGCTAGCCACGTTATCCAAGAGACCCAGTACTTC.

The sample holds many counts of this clonotype. J is TRBJ2-4 and V is TRBV18, with TRBD1 identical over 8 bases. The J segment lost 6 bases and the V segment lost 0 bases, leaving 7 bases of the junction unmatched. The germline CDR1 and CDR2 sequences are KGHSH and LQKENI. The CDR3 totals 16 residues. The CDR3 reads CASSPPSDTGGNIQYF. CDR3 coding DNA: TGTGCCAGCTCACCACCTTCTGATACAGGGGGAAACATTCAGTACTTC.

This clonotype was counted only a few times. This rearrangement joins TRBV19 to TRBJ2-7; D possibly corresponds to TRBD1 (6 bases). The germline V and J ends were trimmed by 7 bases and 2 bases, with 15 bases remaining between them. Germline CDR1 LNHDA, CDR2 SQIVND (reference sequence). This CDR3 has 14 amino acids. CDR3 bases: TGTGCCAGTACCGATGGGACACCTCCCTACGAGCAGTACTTC. Its protein product is CASTDGTPPYEQYF.

This clonotype has a handful of counts. This chain uses TRBV3-1 with TRBJ2-3; D possibly corresponds to TRBD2 (6 bases). Germline-derived CDR1 and CDR2 are LGHDT and YNNKEL (reference sequence). This CDR3 spans 13 amino acids. V dropped 8 bases and J dropped 2 bases, with 11 bases sitting between them. CDR3 bases: TGTGCCAGCGGGGGGTTCAACACAGATACGCAGTATTTT. This encodes CASGGFNTDTQYF.

The chain combines TRBV20-1 with TRBJ1-5; possible D gene TRBD1, 6 bases. The CDR3 consists of 15 residues. The germline CDR1 and CDR2 sequences are DFQATT and SNEGSKA (reference sequence). V was cut by 4 bases and J by 4 bases, with 17 bases left in between. In nucleotides, the CDR3 is TGCAGTGCTACCCAGTGGTGGGGGGCTAATCAGCCCCAGCATTTT. Amino acid sequence: CSATQWWGANQPQHF.

CDR3 in amino acids: CASSQDLQAYEQYV. CDR3 DNA: TGTGCCAGCAGCCAAGATCTGCAGGCCTACGAGCAGTACGTC. The rearrangement links TRBV3-1 to TRBJ2-7; D is undetermined. Germline CDR1 is LGHDT and CDR2 is YNNKEL (reference sequence). CDR3 length: 14 amino acids. The ends were cut back, 0 bases at V and 2 bases at J, with 8 bases in the middle.

V and J are TRBV6-5 and TRBJ2-5; tentative D call: TRBD1 (5 bases). CDR1 and CDR2 from the germline V gene are MNHEY and SVGAGI. The CDR3 runs 14 residues. V was trimmed by 0 bases and J by 6 bases, leaving 11 bases between them. The chain's CDR3 is CASSYSDRFQTQYF. DNA for the CDR3: TGTGCCAGCAGTTACTCCGACAGATTCCAGACCCAGTACTTC.

This clonotype was found many times. The chain joins TRBV27 to TRBJ2-2, with 9 bases lining up with TRBD1. The CDR3 length is 14 residues. CDR1 is MNHEY, CDR2 SMNVEV, per germline (reference sequence). The ends lost 7 bases at V and 9 bases at J; junction bases unmatched: 9. The CDR3 sequence is CASKPGQGYRELFF. CDR3 DNA: TGTGCCAGCAAACCGGGACAGGGTTACCGGGAGCTGTTTTTT.

There are a few counts of this clonotype. The V and J genes are TRBV29-1 and TRBJ1-3; possibly TRBD1 for D (6 bases). The length of the CDR3 is 14 residues. Between the trimmed V and J ends, which lost 7 bases and 0 bases, there was a span of 13 bases. Germline-derived CDR1 and CDR2 are SQVTM and ANQGSEA. CDR3 bases: TGCAGCGCCCTCGCGGACAGCTCTGGAAACACCATATATTTT. Encoded protein: CSALADSSGNTIYF.